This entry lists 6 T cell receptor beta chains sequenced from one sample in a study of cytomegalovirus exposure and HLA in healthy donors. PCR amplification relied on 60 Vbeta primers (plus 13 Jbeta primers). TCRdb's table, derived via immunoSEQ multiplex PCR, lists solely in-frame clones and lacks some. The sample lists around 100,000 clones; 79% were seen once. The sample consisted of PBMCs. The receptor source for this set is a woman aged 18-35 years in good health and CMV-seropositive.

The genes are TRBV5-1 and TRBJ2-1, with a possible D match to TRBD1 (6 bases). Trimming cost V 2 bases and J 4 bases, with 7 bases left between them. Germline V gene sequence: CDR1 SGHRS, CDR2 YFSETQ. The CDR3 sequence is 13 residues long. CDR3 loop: CASSFQGYNEQFF. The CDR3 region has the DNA TGCGCCAGCAGCTTCCAGGGGTACAATGAGCAGTTCTTC.

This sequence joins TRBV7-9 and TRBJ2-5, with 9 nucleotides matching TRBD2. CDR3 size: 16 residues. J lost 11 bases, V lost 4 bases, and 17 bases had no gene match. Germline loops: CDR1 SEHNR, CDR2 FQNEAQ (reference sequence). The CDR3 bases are TGTGCCAGCAGCTCCCGGGGCGGGAGGGCTAATACGAAACAGTACTTC. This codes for CASSSRGGRANTKQYF.

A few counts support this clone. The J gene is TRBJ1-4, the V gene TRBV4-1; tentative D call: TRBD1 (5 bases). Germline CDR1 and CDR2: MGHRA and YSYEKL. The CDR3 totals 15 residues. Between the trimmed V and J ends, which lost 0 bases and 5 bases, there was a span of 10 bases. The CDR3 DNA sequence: TGCGCCAGCAGCCAAGAGGGCGGGGGAAATGAAAAACTGTTTTTT. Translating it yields CASSQEGGGNEKLFF.

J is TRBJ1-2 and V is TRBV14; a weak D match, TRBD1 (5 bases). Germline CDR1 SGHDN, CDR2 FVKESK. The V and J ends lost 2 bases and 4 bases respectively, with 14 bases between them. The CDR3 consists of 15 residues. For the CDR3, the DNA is TGTGCCAGCAGCCAACAACCCCAGGGTGGCTATGGCTACACCTTC. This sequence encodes CASSQQPQGGYGYTF.

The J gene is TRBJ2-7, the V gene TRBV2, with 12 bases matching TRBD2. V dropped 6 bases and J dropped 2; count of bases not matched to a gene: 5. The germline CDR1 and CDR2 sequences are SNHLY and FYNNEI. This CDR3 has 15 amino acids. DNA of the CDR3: TGTGCCAGCAGCCGACTAGCGGGAGTCCCCTACGAGCAGTACTTC. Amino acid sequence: CASSRLAGVPYEQYF.

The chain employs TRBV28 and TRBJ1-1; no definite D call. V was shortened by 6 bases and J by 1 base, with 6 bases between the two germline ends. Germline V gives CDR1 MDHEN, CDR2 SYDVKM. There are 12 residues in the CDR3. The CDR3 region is CASRRKNTEAFF. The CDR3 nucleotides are TGTGCCAGCAGGCGAAAGAACACTGAAGCTTTCTTT.